Listed below are T cell receptor beta chains from one sample, sequenced in a study of T-cell memory formation after mild COVID-19. TCRdb itself ran the 5' RACE reads through MiXCR, one entry per CDR3 protein. The sample comprises 300,000 to 400,000 distinct CDR3 sequences, around a sixth of which are singletons, and 20% to 25% rests with the top ten. Specimen: PBMCs or a T cell subset sorted from them (not recorded which). The source of these receptors is a man aged 18 to 29 who had mild COVID-19 (a few samples of this study predate the infection). Cell type and time point are not known. CDR3s include the opening cysteine and the closing phenylalanine or tryptophan. A D gene is named only where the DNA matches it firmly. Where a row states a size, it is once, few, many or the class of an expanded clone; other rows omit it.

j_call clone_size d_call v_call cdr3_nt cdr3_aa
TRBJ1-2 - - TRBV19 TGTGCCAGTAGTACTCTTGGGGCTCTTCTACCTGGATCGGGCTACACCTTC CASSTLGALLPGSGYTF
TRBJ1-1 - - TRBV28 TGTGCCAGCAGTCCCCTGAGGGACCTCAGGTGGGACACTGAAGCTTTCTTT CASSPLRDLRWDTEAFF
TRBJ2-7 few - TRBV14 TGTGCCAGCAGCCCGGCGGTGTCCTACGAGCAGTACTTC CASSPAVSYEQYF
TRBJ1-5 - - TRBV7-2 TGTGCCAGCAGCTCTTCGACAGGCGATAATCAGCCCCAGCATTTT CASSSSTGDNQPQHF
TRBJ1-5 - - TRBV2 TGTGCCAGCAGTGAATGGGGTTCTCAGCCCCAGCATTTT CASSEWGSQPQHF
TRBJ2-5 - TRBD2 TRBV4-3 TGCGCCAGCAGCCCCCTAGCGGGGGGCGGGCAAGAGACCCAGTACTTC CASSPLAGGGQETQYF
TRBJ2-7 many TRBD2 TRBV12-3/TRBV12-4 TGTGCCAGCAGTTTATCTAGCGGCCAATCTACCCAGCAGTACTTC CASSLSSGQSTQQYF
TRBJ2-7 few - TRBV12-3/TRBV12-4 TGTGCCAGCAGTTTACGGGGTTTCTACGAGCAGTACTTC CASSLRGFYEQYF
TRBJ1-1 - - TRBV10-3 TGTGCCATCAGGGACGGGAACACTGAAGCTTTCTTT CAIRDGNTEAFF
TRBJ1-1 few - TRBV30 TGTGCCTGGAACAGGAACTTGAACACTGAAGCTTTCTTT CAWNRNLNTEAFF
TRBJ2-2 - - TRBV19 TGTGCCAGTAGTATAAATCCAGCTACGGCCGGGGAGCTGTTTTTT CASSINPATAGELFF
TRBJ1-1 once TRBD1 TRBV4-2 TGTGCCAGCAGCCGGTCCGACAGGGTTGACACTGAAGCTTTCTTT CASSRSDRVDTEAFF
TRBJ1-2 many - TRBV5-1 TGCGCCAGCAGCTTAGGTCCGGAGCTCAACTATGGCTACACCTTC CASSLGPELNYGYTF
TRBJ2-7 few - TRBV7-8 TGTGCCAGCAGCTTAGTTGGGACCCTCTCCTACGAGCAGTACTTC CASSLVGTLSYEQYF
TRBJ2-3 - TRBD2 TRBV7-9 TGTGCCAGCAGCTCCGGGACTAGCGGCACAGATACGCAGTATTTT CASSSGTSGTDTQYF
TRBJ1-1 many - TRBV12-3/TRBV12-4 TGTGCCAGCAGTCCTCCCCGGACGGGAGCCCAACTAGGGGCTTTCTTT CASSPPRTGAQLGAFF
TRBJ1-2 few TRBD1 TRBV6-2/TRBV6-3 TGTGCCAGCAACCGACAGGGAAACTATGGCTACACCTTC CASNRQGNYGYTF
TRBJ2-7 many - TRBV4-3 TGCGCCAGCAGCCAAGGAGCCCAATCTAGGCAGTACTTC CASSQGAQSRQYF
TRBJ2-7 few TRBD2 TRBV5-1 TGCGCCAGCAGCTTGAAGCCTGGGACTAAGATCTACGAGCAGTACTTC CASSLKPGTKIYEQYF
TRBJ1-3 many TRBD1 TRBV9 TGTGCCAGCAGCGCATTAGGGGGCTTCTCTGGAAACACCATATATTTT CASSALGGFSGNTIYF
TRBJ2-2 few - TRBV12-3/TRBV12-4 TGTGCCAGCAGACCTTACACCGGGGAGCTGTTTTTT CASRPYTGELFF
TRBJ2-7 - TRBD1 TRBV20-1 TGCAGTGCTAGTGGGACAGGCACCTACGAGCAGTACTTC CSASGTGTYEQYF
TRBJ1-4 - - TRBV6-5 TGTGCCAGCAGCCCCACGACTACTGAAAAACTGTTTTTT CASSPTTTEKLFF
TRBJ2-5 - - TRBV27 TGTGCCAGCAGTTTACTAAGGACAGGAGGGCAAGAGACCCAGTACTTC CASSLLRTGGQETQYF
TRBJ2-1 - - TRBV3-1 TGTGCCAGCAGCCAAGCCCCAAGTCGCATAGACAATGAGCAGTTCTTC CASSQAPSRIDNEQFF
TRBJ2-1 - TRBD1 TRBV2 TGTGCCACCTCGGACAGGGTCCCCAATGAGCAGTTCTTC CATSDRVPNEQFF
TRBJ1-3 - TRBD1 TRBV28 TGTGCCAGCAGGTCTACAGGGGCTCCTGGAAACACCATATATTTT CASRSTGAPGNTIYF
TRBJ1-4 many - TRBV6-6 TGTGCCAGCAGTTACCTTGCAACTAATGAAAAACTGTTTTTT CASSYLATNEKLFF
TRBJ2-3 many TRBD1 TRBV5-5 TGTGCCAGCAGCCGACAGGGTACGGATACGCAGTATTTT CASSRQGTDTQYF
TRBJ2-6 - TRBD1 TRBV2 TGTGCCAGCAGGAAACAGGGGGCTGGGGCCAACGTCCTGACTTTC CASRKQGAGANVLTF
TRBJ2-7 many - TRBV10-2 TGCGCCAGCATGCCGACCGCTTTGGAGCAGTACTTC CASMPTALEQYF
TRBJ2-5 few - TRBV15 TGTGCCACCAGCAGACGAAGGACAGCCCAAGAGACCCAGTACTTC CATSRRRTAQETQYF
TRBJ1-4 - - TRBV7-2 TGTGCCAGCTCCTTAAACCGCCCAACTAATGAAAAACTGTTTTTT CASSLNRPTNEKLFF
TRBJ2-2 - - TRBV2 TGTGCCAGCGGCCCCGTGACGAACACCGGGGAGCTGTTTTTT CASGPVTNTGELFF
TRBJ2-7 many TRBD2 TRBV6-5 TGTGCCAGCAGTTACTTGACTAGCGGGTACGAGCAGTACTTC CASSYLTSGYEQYF
TRBJ2-1 few - TRBV6-5 TGTGCCAGCAGTTACTCCCTTTGGGGGCGATTGGCGGAGCAGTTCTTC CASSYSLWGRLAEQFF